The subject of this entry is one T cell receptor (beta chain). Its antigen remains unknown. Trimming cost V 5 bases and J 4 bases; bases outside gene matches: 5. The germline V gene encodes CDR1 LNHDA and CDR2 SQIVND (reference sequence). CDR3 size: 16 residues. The sample is drawn from a study of cytomegalovirus exposure and HLA in healthy donors. General study points: Among TCR beta chains, those listed as cytomegalovirus-associated numbered more than 150. Most TCR sequences showed up rarely, but some public TCRs showed up in many donors. As was reported, the classifier diagnosed cytomegalovirus status with high specificity and sensitivity. The likely explanation for a cluster of highly shared sequence variants was sequencing artifact.

PCR used 60 Vbeta primers and 13 Jbeta primers. Assay: immunoSEQ multiplex PCR; the TCRdb copy retains only in-frame clones and omits some. The sample lists approximately 120,000 clones; approximately 79% were seen once. The clonotype comes from a man aged 25 to 40 in good health and CMV-seronegative. Sequenced material: PBMCs. The chain couples TRBV19 to TRBJ2-1, with 13 bases that match TRBD2. The CDR3: CASSLQGLAGYNEQFF. The CDR3 bases are TGTGCCAGTAGTCTACAGGGACTAGCGGGGTACAATGAGCAGTTCTTC.